Included here is one TCR beta chain sequence, with context. Trimming removed 0 bases from V and 3 bases from J; junction bases left unmatched: 5. Germline values: CDR1 SGDLS, CDR2 YYNGEE. This CDR3 region has 16 residues. This entry belongs to a study of blood T cells in healthy people across ages. Sample-barcoded 5' priming and a J-beta primer mix drove a second PCR of about 6 to 12 cycles. In TCRdb, the 5' RACE reads were re-called with MiXCR into one record per CDR3 protein. The sample lists just over 1 million distinct CDR3 sequences, 40% to 50% occurring once. The receptor comes from an older woman in good health. J is TRBJ2-5 and V is TRBV9, with 10 bases matching TRBD2. Sequences were obtained from blood. CDR3 nucleotides: TGTGCCAGCAGCGTAGGGCTAGCGGGAGTAAAAGAGACCCAGTACTTC. It is translated as CASSVGLAGVKETQYF.